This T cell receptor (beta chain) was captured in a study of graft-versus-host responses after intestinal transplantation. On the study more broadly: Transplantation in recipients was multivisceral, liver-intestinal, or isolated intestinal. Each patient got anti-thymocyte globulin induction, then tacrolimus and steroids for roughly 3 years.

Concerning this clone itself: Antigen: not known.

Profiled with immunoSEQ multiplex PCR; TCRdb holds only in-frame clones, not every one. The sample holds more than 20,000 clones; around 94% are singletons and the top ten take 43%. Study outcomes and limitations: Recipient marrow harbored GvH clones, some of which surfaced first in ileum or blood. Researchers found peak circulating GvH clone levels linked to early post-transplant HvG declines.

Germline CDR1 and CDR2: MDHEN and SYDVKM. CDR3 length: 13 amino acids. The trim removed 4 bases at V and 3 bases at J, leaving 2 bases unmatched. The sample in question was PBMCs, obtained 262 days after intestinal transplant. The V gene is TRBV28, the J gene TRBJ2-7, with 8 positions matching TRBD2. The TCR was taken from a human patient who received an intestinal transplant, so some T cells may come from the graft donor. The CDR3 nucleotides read TGTGCCAGCAGTTCCGGGAGGGTCTACGAGCAGTACTTC. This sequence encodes CASSSGRVYEQYF.